Listed below are T cell receptor beta chains from one sample, sequenced in a study of blood T cell repertoires in COVID-19. TCRdb keeps only in-frame clones here, not all; method: immunoSEQ multiplex PCR. The sample carries fewer than 70,000 clones, 65% to 90% recorded once. Sequenced material: peripheral blood. All receptors come from an elderly man with acute or convalescent COVID-19. The CDR3 runs from the conserved cysteine through the conserved F or W. Each record gives: clone size, D gene, V gene, J gene, CDR3 DNA, CDR3 protein. A D gene is named only where the DNA matches it firmly. Only part of the rows carry a size: once, few, many, or a class if the clone is expanded.

clone size: .; D gene: TRBD2; V gene: TRBV7-2; J gene: TRBJ2-7; CDR3 DNA: TGTGCCAGCAGCTTATTGGTAGCGGGAGACCCCGAGCAGTACTTC; CDR3 protein: CASSLLVAGDPEQYF
clone size: .; D gene: TRBD1; V gene: TRBV18; J gene: TRBJ1-1; CDR3 DNA: TGTGCCAGCTCACGCATTACAGGGGGAAGGATGAACACTGAAGCTTTCTTT; CDR3 protein: CASSRITGGRMNTEAFF
clone size: once; D gene: .; V gene: TRBV5-1; J gene: TRBJ2-2; CDR3 DNA: TGCGCCAGCAGCTTGGGTCGGGGGACGAACACCGGGGAGCTGTTTTTT; CDR3 protein: CASSLGRGTNTGELFF
clone size: .; D gene: .; V gene: TRBV27; J gene: TRBJ2-2; CDR3 DNA: TGTGCCAGCAGTTTATCTCGGGGGACCGGGGAGCTGTTTTTT; CDR3 protein: CASSLSRGTGELFF
clone size: .; D gene: .; V gene: TRBV19; J gene: TRBJ1-5; CDR3 DNA: TGTGCCAGTAGTATAGCCAGTTCGAATCAGCCCCAGCATTTT; CDR3 protein: CASSIASSNQPQHF
clone size: .; D gene: TRBD1; V gene: TRBV5-1; J gene: TRBJ2-7; CDR3 DNA: TGCGCCAGCAGCGGTGGACAGGGAACCGTTGGAGAGCAGTACTTC; CDR3 protein: CASSGGQGTVGEQYF
clone size: .; D gene: TRBD1; V gene: TRBV12-5; J gene: TRBJ2-7; CDR3 DNA: TGTGCTAGTGATTCCTCCGGGGGACAGGGCTACGAGCAGTACTTC; CDR3 protein: CASDSSGGQGYEQYF
clone size: .; D gene: .; V gene: TRBV3-1/TRBV3-2; J gene: TRBJ2-1; CDR3 DNA: TGTGCCAGCAGCCAGTCCCGCAATGAGCAGTTCTTC; CDR3 protein: CASSQSRNEQFF
clone size: .; D gene: .; V gene: TRBV28; J gene: TRBJ1-6; CDR3 DNA: TGTGCCAGCAGTTTAGATGGGGGCGCCCGGAATTCACCCCTCCACTTT; CDR3 protein: CASSLDGGARNSPLHF
clone size: .; D gene: .; V gene: TRBV19; J gene: TRBJ1-2; CDR3 DNA: TGTGCCAGTAGTACAACAGGAACTTCTAACTATGGCTACACCTTC; CDR3 protein: CASSTTGTSNYGYTF
clone size: .; D gene: .; V gene: TRBV20-1; J gene: TRBJ1-2; CDR3 DNA: TGCAGTGCTAGTTGGGGAGACTATGGCTACACCTTC; CDR3 protein: CSASWGDYGYTF
clone size: .; D gene: TRBD1; V gene: TRBV6-5; J gene: TRBJ1-6; CDR3 DNA: TGTGCCAGCAGTTACTCTCAACAGGGGGTAAATTCACCCCTCCACTTT; CDR3 protein: CASSYSQQGVNSPLHF
clone size: .; D gene: TRBD2; V gene: TRBV2; J gene: TRBJ2-2; CDR3 DNA: TGTGCCAGCAGAGCACAGCGGGGGTCCGGGGAGCTGTTTTTT; CDR3 protein: CASRAQRGSGELFF
clone size: .; D gene: TRBD1; V gene: TRBV7-2; J gene: TRBJ2-2; CDR3 DNA: TGTGCCAGCAGCGACCGAACGGGACAGGGAAGGTCCGGGGAGCTGTTTTTT; CDR3 protein: CASSDRTGQGRSGELFF
clone size: few; D gene: TRBD1; V gene: TRBV7-9; J gene: TRBJ1-2; CDR3 DNA: TGTGCCAGCAGCTTACAGGACAGGGGTGCTGGCTACACCTTC; CDR3 protein: CASSLQDRGAGYTF
clone size: .; D gene: .; V gene: TRBV24-1; J gene: TRBJ1-1; CDR3 DNA: TGTGCCACCAGTTACGGGAGCGGTAAGGGGACTGAAGCTTTCTTT; CDR3 protein: CATSYGSGKGTEAFF
clone size: .; D gene: TRBD2; V gene: TRBV9; J gene: TRBJ2-1; CDR3 DNA: TGTGCCAGCAGCGTAGTAGCGGGAGTGAACAATGAGCAGTTCTTC; CDR3 protein: CASSVVAGVNNEQFF
clone size: once; D gene: TRBD2; V gene: TRBV19; J gene: TRBJ2-7; CDR3 DNA: TGTGCCAGTAGTATACAAGCGACTAGCGGGAGGGCCGTGCAGTACTTC; CDR3 protein: CASSIQATSGRAVQYF
clone size: .; D gene: .; V gene: TRBV24-1; J gene: TRBJ1-5; CDR3 DNA: TGTGCCACCAGTGATTCCCGGCGGGGGACCCTCAATCAGCCCCAGCATTTT; CDR3 protein: CATSDSRRGTLNQPQHF
clone size: once; D gene: .; V gene: TRBV24-1; J gene: TRBJ2-2; CDR3 DNA: TGTGCCACCAGTGATCCCCGGGGAGGGACATCACCCGGGAACACCGGGGAGCTGTTTTTT; CDR3 protein: CATSDPRGGTSPGNTGELFF
clone size: few; D gene: TRBD1; V gene: TRBV2; J gene: TRBJ1-5; CDR3 DNA: TGTGCCAGCAGTGACTGGACAGGGTATCAGCCCCAGCATTTT; CDR3 protein: CASSDWTGYQPQHF
clone size: .; D gene: TRBD1; V gene: TRBV5-1; J gene: TRBJ2-2; CDR3 DNA: TGCGCCAGCAGCTTGGCGGACAGGGTAAACACCGGGGAGCTGTTTTTT; CDR3 protein: CASSLADRVNTGELFF
clone size: once; D gene: .; V gene: TRBV28; J gene: TRBJ1-4; CDR3 DNA: TGTGCCAGCAGTTTGGGGGGGGCAGGTAGAAAACTGTTTTTT; CDR3 protein: CASSLGGAGRKLFF
clone size: .; D gene: TRBD2; V gene: TRBV11-3; J gene: TRBJ2-2; CDR3 DNA: TGTGCCAGCAGCTTTGTAGCGGGAGGGCCGAACACCGGGGAGCTGTTTTTT; CDR3 protein: CASSFVAGGPNTGELFF
clone size: .; D gene: .; V gene: TRBV7-6; J gene: TRBJ1-2; CDR3 DNA: TGTGCCAGCAGCTTACAACAGGGTAAAGAGTATGGCTACACCTTC; CDR3 protein: CASSLQQGKEYGYTF
clone size: .; D gene: TRBD1; V gene: TRBV6-6; J gene: TRBJ1-5; CDR3 DNA: TGTGCCAGCAGTTTGGACAGGGGACCCAATCAGCCCCAGCATTTT; CDR3 protein: CASSLDRGPNQPQHF
clone size: once; D gene: .; V gene: TRBV7-2; J gene: TRBJ1-3; CDR3 DNA: TGTGCCAGCAGCTTAGGCACACTAGGAAACACCATATATTTT; CDR3 protein: CASSLGTLGNTIYF
clone size: .; D gene: .; V gene: TRBV30; J gene: TRBJ2-7; CDR3 DNA: TGTGCCTGGAACGAGAGGAGGTCATCCTACGAGCAGTACTTC; CDR3 protein: CAWNERRSSYEQYF
clone size: .; D gene: TRBD1; V gene: TRBV15; J gene: TRBJ1-1; CDR3 DNA: TGTGCCACCAGCAGAGACGGGAACAGGGGGGATGGCGCTTTCTTT; CDR3 protein: CATSRDGNRGDGAFF
clone size: .; D gene: TRBD2; V gene: TRBV5-6; J gene: TRBJ2-1; CDR3 DNA: TGTGCCAGCAGCTTGACTAGCGGCTACAATGAGCAGTTCTTC; CDR3 protein: CASSLTSGYNEQFF
clone size: .; D gene: TRBD1; V gene: TRBV12-5; J gene: TRBJ1-6; CDR3 DNA: TGTGCTAGTGACAGGGGGCACTCCTATAATTCACCCCTCCACTTT; CDR3 protein: CASDRGHSYNSPLHF
clone size: .; D gene: .; V gene: TRBV30; J gene: TRBJ2-5; CDR3 DNA: TGTGCCTGGAGTGTAGAGGACACCGCCTGGGGGACCCAGTACTTC; CDR3 protein: CAWSVEDTAWGTQYF
clone size: .; D gene: TRBD1; V gene: TRBV11-2; J gene: TRBJ2-7; CDR3 DNA: TGTGCCAGCAGCGACGCCGGGACAGGGGGCCACGAGCAGTACTTC; CDR3 protein: CASSDAGTGGHEQYF
clone size: .; D gene: TRBD2; V gene: TRBV11-2; J gene: TRBJ2-2; CDR3 DNA: TGTGCCAGCAGCTTATTCCTAGCGGGAGGGGCCGGGGAGCTGTTTTTT; CDR3 protein: CASSLFLAGGAGELFF
clone size: .; D gene: .; V gene: TRBV19; J gene: TRBJ1-2; CDR3 DNA: TGTGCCAGTAGTACCGCAGGGGCAGGGAAGGAAGGCTACACCTTC; CDR3 protein: CASSTAGAGKEGYTF
clone size: .; D gene: TRBD2; V gene: TRBV5-8; J gene: TRBJ2-5; CDR3 DNA: TGTGCCAGCAGCTTGGGATTAGCGGGAGTTAGGACGGAGACCCAGTACTTC; CDR3 protein: CASSLGLAGVRTETQYF
clone size: .; D gene: TRBD1; V gene: TRBV7-2; J gene: TRBJ1-1; CDR3 DNA: TGTGCCAGCAGAGATCAGGGGGCGTGGGCTGAAGCTTTCTTT; CDR3 protein: CASRDQGAWAEAFF
clone size: .; D gene: TRBD1; V gene: TRBV7-2; J gene: TRBJ1-6; CDR3 DNA: TGTGCCAGCAGCACCCGGGACAGGGGGCGAGGATCACCCCTCCACTTT; CDR3 protein: CASSTRDRGRGSPLHF
clone size: .; D gene: TRBD1; V gene: TRBV13; J gene: TRBJ2-7; CDR3 DNA: TGTGCCAGCATGGACAGGGACCACGAGCAGTACTTC; CDR3 protein: CASMDRDHEQYF
clone size: .; D gene: .; V gene: TRBV11-2; J gene: TRBJ1-2; CDR3 DNA: TGTGCCAGCAGCTTAGAAGTGTCAAGCGTCTTCTTC; CDR3 protein: CASSLEVSSVFF
clone size: .; D gene: TRBD1; V gene: TRBV5-1; J gene: TRBJ1-2; CDR3 DNA: TGCGCCAGCAGCTCCTTGGGACAGGCCACCTATGGCTACACCTTC; CDR3 protein: CASSSLGQATYGYTF
clone size: once; D gene: TRBD2; V gene: TRBV7-9; J gene: TRBJ2-7; CDR3 DNA: TGTGCCAGCAGCTTAGAGGGCGGGGGGCCCTACGAGCAGTACTTC; CDR3 protein: CASSLEGGGPYEQYF